This entry concerns a single T cell receptor beta chain. Seattle cases were enrolled at active infection and followed longitudinally. This sample was taken from a study of blood T cell repertoires in COVID-19. Study-level information: Acute and convalescent COVID-19 samples came from the United States, Italy and Spain.

Original processing notes: Using reference gene primer amplification, nucleated cell counts were estimated. TCRdb's table, derived via immunoSEQ multiplex PCR, lists solely in-frame clones and lacks some. V and J calls and clone size follow that table, whereas D and trimming were derived from the DNA. The top ten clones hold roughly a fifth of a sample with tens of thousands of clones, around 83% of them seen once. CDR1 and CDR2 from the germline V gene are LNHDA and SQIVND (reference sequence). The V end lost 8 bases, the J end lost 3 bases, and 4 bases lay between the germline ends. CDR3 length: 10 amino acids.

This TCR was sampled from a man aged 30 to 39 with COVID-19, enrolled during active disease. This chain links TRBV19 with TRBJ1-1; D uncertain. The sample consisted of peripheral blood. For the CDR3, the DNA is TGTGCCAGTGGAGACACTGAAGCTTTCTTT. This codes for CASGDTEAFF.